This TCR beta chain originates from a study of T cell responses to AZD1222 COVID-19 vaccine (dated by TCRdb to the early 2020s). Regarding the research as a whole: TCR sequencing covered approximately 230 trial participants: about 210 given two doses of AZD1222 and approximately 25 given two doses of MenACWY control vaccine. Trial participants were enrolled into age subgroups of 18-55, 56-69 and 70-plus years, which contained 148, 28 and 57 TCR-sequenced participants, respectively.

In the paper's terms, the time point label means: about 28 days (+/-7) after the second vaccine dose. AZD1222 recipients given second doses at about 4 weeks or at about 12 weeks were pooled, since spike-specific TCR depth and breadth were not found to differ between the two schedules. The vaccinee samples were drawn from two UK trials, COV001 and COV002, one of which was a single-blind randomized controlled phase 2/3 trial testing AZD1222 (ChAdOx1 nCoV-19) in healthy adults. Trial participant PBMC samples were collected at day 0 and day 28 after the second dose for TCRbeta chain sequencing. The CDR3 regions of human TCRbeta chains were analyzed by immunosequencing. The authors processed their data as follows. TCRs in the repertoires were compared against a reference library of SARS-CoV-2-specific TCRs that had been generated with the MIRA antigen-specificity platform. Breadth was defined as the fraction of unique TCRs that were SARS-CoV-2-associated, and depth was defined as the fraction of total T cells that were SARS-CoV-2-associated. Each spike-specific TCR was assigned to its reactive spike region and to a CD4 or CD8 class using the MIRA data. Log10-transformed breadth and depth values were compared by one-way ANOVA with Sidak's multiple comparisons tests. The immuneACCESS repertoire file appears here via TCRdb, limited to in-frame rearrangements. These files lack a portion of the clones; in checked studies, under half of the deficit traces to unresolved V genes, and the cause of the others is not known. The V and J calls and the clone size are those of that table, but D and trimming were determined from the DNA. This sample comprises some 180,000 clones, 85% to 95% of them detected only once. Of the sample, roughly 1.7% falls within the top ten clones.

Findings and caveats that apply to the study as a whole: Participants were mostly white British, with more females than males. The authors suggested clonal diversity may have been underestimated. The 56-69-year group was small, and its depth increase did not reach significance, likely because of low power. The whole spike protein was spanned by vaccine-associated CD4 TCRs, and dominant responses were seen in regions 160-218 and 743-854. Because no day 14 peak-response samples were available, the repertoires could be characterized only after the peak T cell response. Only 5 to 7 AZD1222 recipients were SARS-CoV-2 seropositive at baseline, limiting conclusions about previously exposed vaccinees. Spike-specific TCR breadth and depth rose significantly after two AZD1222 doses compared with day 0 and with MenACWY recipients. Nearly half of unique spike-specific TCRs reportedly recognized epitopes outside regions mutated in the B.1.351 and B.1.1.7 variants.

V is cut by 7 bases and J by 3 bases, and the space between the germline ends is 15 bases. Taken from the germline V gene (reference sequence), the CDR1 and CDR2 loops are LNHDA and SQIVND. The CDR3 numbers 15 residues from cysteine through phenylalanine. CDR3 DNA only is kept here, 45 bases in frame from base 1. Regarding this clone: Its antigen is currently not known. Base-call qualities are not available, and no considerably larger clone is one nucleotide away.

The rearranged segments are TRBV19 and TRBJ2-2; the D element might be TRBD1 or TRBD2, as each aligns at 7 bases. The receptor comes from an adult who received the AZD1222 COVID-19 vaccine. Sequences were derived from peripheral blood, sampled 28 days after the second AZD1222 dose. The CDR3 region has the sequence CASTRGGADTGELFF. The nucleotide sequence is TGTGCCAGTACCAGGGGGGGCGCGGACACCGGGGAGCTGTTTTTT.